The source of this TCR beta chain is a study of blood T cells in healthy people across ages. Study outcomes and limitations: Age showed a roughly linear inverse relationship with TCR beta diversity per million T cells.

PCR was performed a second time for about 7 to 12 cycles using a sample-barcoded 5' primer and a J-beta primer mix. From the 5' RACE reads, TCRdb called clonotypes with MiXCR, one entry per CDR3 protein. The data show 450,000 to 600,000 distinct CDR3 sequences, roughly a quarter seen once. Turning to this clonotype: What it recognizes is unknown.

After removal of 6 bases from V and 4 bases from J, the junction contained 10 bases not matched to a gene. The CDR3 contains 16 residues. CDR1 and CDR2 (germline): SGDLS, YYNGEE. This sample was also put to use in a study of T cells of mothers and their children. This second study says: Input to cDNA synthesis comprised all extracted RNA, at a ratio of around 1.4 ug per 15 ul. For each mother, over 9 million TCR beta CDR3 reads were obtained, and for each child, some 3 million.

The sample comprised blood. This clonotype was sampled from a boy younger than 10 in good health. The chain joins TRBV9 to TRBJ2-6, with TRBD2 matching over 7 bases. The CDR3 sequence is CASMGWGGAGANVLTF. The CDR3 DNA reads as TGTGCCAGCATGGGATGGGGAGGGGCGGGGGCCAACGTCCTGACTTTC.